The 15 T cell receptor beta chains reported below all come from one sample, sequenced in a study of monozygotic twins with inflammatory bowel disease. TCRdb re-called the 5' RACE reads and shows each CDR3 protein once, DNA omitted. In all, the sample yields under 200,000 distinct CDR3 sequences. Material: blood. These receptors were collected from a human donor with ulcerative colitis or Crohn's disease, or a healthy co-twin of an affected twin (not recorded which).

This sequence joins TRBV5-4 and TRBJ2-2. This CDR3 has 15 residues. Germline CDR1 and CDR2: SGHNT and YYREEE (reference sequence). CDR3 sequence reads: CASTPKSGNTGELFF.

This chain joins TRBV29-1 and TRBJ2-3; TCRdb's D call, TRBD1, is unchecked because there is no DNA. Per germline, CDR1 SQVTM and CDR2 ANQGSEA. The CDR3 length is 13 residues. The CDR3 loop is CSVTPRPPDTQYF.

The chain carries TRBV27 and TRBJ2-1; the D gene TCRdb calls, TRBD2, cannot be checked with no DNA. The length of the CDR3 is 16 residues. Germline CDR1 is MNHEY and CDR2 is SMNVEV (reference sequence). CDR3 residues: CASSRGSGNSYNEQFF.

The chain couples TRBV6-6 to TRBJ1-3. The CDR3 has 12 residues. Per germline, CDR1 MNHNY and CDR2 SVGAGI (reference sequence). CDR3 sequence reads: CASRETGNTIYF.

CDR3 protein: CASSIVAELFF. The chain links TRBV19 to TRBJ2-2. There are 11 residues in the CDR3. Germline values: CDR1 LNHDA, CDR2 SQIVND (reference sequence).

CDR3: CASLTGSPYNEQFF. The chain combines TRBV7-9 with TRBJ2-1; lacking DNA, the TRBD1 call made by TCRdb goes unchecked. Germline V CDR1 and CDR2: SEHNR, FQNEAQ (reference sequence). The CDR3 contains 14 residues.

This rearrangement joins TRBV29-1 to TRBJ2-1; without DNA, the TCRdb call of TRBD1 cannot be checked. The germline V gene encodes CDR1 SQVTM and CDR2 ANQGSEA. The CDR3 covers 11 residues. CDR3: CSVEGGTEQFF.

The V gene is TRBV3-1, the J gene TRBJ1-5; with no DNA, the TCRdb D assignment of TRBD1 cannot be verified. The CDR3 is made up of 15 amino acids. Germline CDR1 reads LGHDT; CDR2 reads YNNKEL (reference sequence). This chain's CDR3 is CASSQMTGPHQPQHF.

The chain joins TRBV20-1 to TRBJ2-7; without DNA, the TCRdb call of TRBD2 cannot be checked. Germline CDR1 DFQATT, CDR2 SNEGSKA (reference sequence). CDR3 length equals 14 residues. CDR3 protein: CSARTSGQPYEQYF.

The rearrangement uses TRBV5-5 and TRBJ2-7; the TRBD2 assignment by TCRdb is unverifiable without DNA. Germline V lookup: CDR1 SGHKS, CDR2 YYEKEE (reference sequence). The CDR3 spans 15 residues. This chain's CDR3 is CASSPEVGSAGEQYF.

The chain links TRBV20-1 to TRBJ2-6. The CDR3 is 17 amino acids. Germline-derived CDR1 and CDR2 are DFQATT and SNEGSKA (reference sequence). The CDR3 sequence is CSASNGGFDSGANVLTF.

V gene TRBV5-1 combines with J gene TRBJ2-5; TCRdb gives TRBD1 as the D gene, but with no DNA this cannot be confirmed. The CDR3 contains 13 residues. CDR1 SGHRS and CDR2 YFSETQ come from the germline V gene. CDR3 amino acids: CASSFGRGETQYF.

The chain combines TRBV20-1 with TRBJ1-5; TCRdb outputs TRBD1, but without DNA this stays unchecked. The germline V gene has CDR1 DFQATT and CDR2 SNEGSKA (reference sequence). CDR3 length equals 16 residues. The CDR3 reads CSARHGGISGLQPQHF.

The chain has TRBV5-1 and TRBJ1-4. This CDR3 has 15 residues. Germline CDR1 is SGHRS and CDR2 is YFSETQ. The CDR3 protein is CASSLGWDANEKLFF.

V is TRBV28 and J is TRBJ1-2. Germline values: CDR1 MDHEN, CDR2 SYDVKM. The CDR3 sequence is 14 residues long. CDR3 amino acids: CASRTASFGYGYTF.